The sequence of this T cell receptor (beta chain) was determined in a study of CD8 T cells in ankylosing spondylitis. Study results and limitations: There was reportedly significant enrichment of clones that were disease-linked in matched ankylosing spondylitis synovial fluid.

Trimming shortened V by 5 bases and J by 6 bases, and 14 bases separated the two germline ends. From germline, CDR1 is SGHTA and CDR2 FQGNSA. The length of the CDR3 is 14 residues. To note about this clonotype: Antigen specificity is unknown.

Quantitative molecular-barcoded 5'-RACE generated the TCR beta libraries. Each CDR3 protein is one row after TCRdb ran MiXCR on the 5' RACE reads. The sample lists about 36,000 distinct CDR3 sequences; 10% to 15% were seen once. The chain carries TRBV7-2 and TRBJ2-4; D remains ambiguous. Sequencing was done on a sample of synovial fluid, either unsorted or a sorted T cell fraction (not recorded which). This TCR was sampled from a male donor with ankylosing spondylitis. CDR3 nucleotide sequence: TGTGCCAGCAGCCCTTATAACAAGGGAAACATTCAGTACTTC. Amino acids: CASSPYNKGNIQYF.